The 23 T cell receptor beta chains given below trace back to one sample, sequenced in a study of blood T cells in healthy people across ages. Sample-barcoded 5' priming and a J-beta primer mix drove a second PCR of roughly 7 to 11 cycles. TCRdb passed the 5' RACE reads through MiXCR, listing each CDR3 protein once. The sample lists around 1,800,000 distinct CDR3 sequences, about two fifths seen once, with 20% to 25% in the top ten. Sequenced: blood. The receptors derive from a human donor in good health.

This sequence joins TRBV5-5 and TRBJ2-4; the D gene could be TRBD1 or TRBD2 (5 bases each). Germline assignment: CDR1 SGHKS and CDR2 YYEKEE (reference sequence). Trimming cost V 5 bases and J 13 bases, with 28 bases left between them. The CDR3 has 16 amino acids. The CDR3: CASSYGSRGVTYGQYF. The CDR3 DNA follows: TGTGCCAGCAGTTACGGGTCTCGAGGGGTTACCTACGGGCAGTACTTC.

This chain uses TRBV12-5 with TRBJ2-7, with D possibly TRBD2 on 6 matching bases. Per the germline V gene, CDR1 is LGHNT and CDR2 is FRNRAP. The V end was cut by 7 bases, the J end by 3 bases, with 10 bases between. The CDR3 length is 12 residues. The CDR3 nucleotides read TGTGCTAGTGCCCAGGGACTCTACGAGCAGTACTTC. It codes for CASAQGLYEQYF.

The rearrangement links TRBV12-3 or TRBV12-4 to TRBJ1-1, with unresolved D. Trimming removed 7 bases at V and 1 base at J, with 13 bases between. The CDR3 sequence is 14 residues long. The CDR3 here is CASILRGENTEAFF. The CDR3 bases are TGTGCCAGCATCCTGCGGGGTGAGAACACTGAAGCTTTCTTT.

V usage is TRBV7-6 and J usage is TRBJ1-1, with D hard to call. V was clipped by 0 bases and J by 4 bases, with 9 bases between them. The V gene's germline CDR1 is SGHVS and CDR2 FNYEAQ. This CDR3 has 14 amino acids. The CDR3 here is CASSLAPRGTEAFF. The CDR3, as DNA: TGTGCCAGCAGCTTAGCACCCCGGGGCACTGAAGCTTTCTTT.

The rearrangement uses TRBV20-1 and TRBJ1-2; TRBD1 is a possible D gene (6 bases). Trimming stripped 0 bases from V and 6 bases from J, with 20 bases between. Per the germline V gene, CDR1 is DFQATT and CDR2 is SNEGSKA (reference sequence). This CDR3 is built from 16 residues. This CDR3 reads CSARDPMLGQHDGYTF. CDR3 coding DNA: TGCAGTGCTAGAGACCCTATGCTAGGACAGCACGATGGCTACACCTTC.

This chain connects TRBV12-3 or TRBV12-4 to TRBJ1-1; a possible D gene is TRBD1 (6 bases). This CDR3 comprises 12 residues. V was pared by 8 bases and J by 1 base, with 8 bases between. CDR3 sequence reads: CASLRGNTEAFF. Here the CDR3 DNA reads TGTGCCAGCCTCAGGGGGAACACTGAAGCTTTCTTT.

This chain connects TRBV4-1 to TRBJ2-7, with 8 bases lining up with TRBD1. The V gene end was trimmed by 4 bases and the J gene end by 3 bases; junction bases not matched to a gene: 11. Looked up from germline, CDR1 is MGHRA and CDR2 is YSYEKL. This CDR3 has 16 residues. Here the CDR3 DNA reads TGCGCCAGCAGCCTGATCAATCAGGGGGCTGGCTACGAGCAGTACTTC. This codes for CASSLINQGAGYEQYF.

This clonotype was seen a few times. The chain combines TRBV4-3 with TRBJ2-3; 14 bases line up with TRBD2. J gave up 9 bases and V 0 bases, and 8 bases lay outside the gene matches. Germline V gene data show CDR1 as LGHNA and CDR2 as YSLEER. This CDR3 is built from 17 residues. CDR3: CASSQDKGTSGGATQYF. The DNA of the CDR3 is TGCGCCAGCAGCCAAGATAAGGGGACTAGCGGGGGCGCCACGCAGTATTTT.

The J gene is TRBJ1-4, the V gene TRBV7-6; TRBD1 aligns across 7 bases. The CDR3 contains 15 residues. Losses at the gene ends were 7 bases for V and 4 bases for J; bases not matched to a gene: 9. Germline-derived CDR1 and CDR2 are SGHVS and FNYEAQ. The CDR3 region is CASTPFGQDNEKLFF. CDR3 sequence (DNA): TGTGCCAGCACCCCTTTCGGACAGGATAATGAAAAACTGTTTTTT.

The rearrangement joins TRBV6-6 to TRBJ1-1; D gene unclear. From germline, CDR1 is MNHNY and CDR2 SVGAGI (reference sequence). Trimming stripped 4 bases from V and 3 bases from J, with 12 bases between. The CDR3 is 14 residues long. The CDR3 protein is CASSFRAGDTEAFF. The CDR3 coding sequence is TGTGCCAGCAGTTTCCGGGCAGGCGACACTGAAGCTTTCTTT.

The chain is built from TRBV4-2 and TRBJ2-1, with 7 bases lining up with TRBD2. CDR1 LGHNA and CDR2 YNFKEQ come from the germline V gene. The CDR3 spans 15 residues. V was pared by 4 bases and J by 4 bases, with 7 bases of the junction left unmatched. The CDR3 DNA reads TGTGCCAGCAGCCGTGGGGGGACTAAATACAATGAGCAGTTCTTC. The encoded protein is CASSRGGTKYNEQFF.

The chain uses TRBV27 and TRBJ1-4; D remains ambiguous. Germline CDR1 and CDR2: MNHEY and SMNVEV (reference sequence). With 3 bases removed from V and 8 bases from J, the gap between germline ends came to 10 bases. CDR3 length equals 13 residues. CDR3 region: CASSLIRGEKLFF. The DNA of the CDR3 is TGTGCCAGCAGTTTGATCCGTGGGGAAAAACTGTTTTTT.

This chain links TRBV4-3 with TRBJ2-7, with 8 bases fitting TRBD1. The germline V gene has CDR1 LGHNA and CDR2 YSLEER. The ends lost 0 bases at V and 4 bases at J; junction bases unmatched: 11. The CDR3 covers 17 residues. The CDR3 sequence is CASSQDPGQVPLYEQYF. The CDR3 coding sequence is TGCGCCAGCAGCCAAGATCCGGGACAGGTCCCCTTGTACGAGCAGTACTTC.

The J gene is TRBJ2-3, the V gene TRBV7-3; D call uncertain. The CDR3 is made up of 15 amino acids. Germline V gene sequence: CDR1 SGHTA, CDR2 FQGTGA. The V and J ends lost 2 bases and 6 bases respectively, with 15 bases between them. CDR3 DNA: TGTGCCAGCAGCTTAGGGGTCGAGCTGGGGGATACGCAGTATTTT. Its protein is CASSLGVELGDTQYF.

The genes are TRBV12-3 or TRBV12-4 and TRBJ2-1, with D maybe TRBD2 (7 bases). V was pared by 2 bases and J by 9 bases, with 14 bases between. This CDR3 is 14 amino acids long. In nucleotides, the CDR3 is TGTGCCAGCAGTTTATTCGGGGGGCTGGCTGAGCAGTTCTTC. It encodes CASSLFGGLAEQFF.

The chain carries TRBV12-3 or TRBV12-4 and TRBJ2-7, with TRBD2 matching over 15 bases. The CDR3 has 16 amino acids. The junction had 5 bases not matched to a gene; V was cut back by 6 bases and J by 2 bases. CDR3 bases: TGTGCCAGCAGGGGGACTAGCGGGGGGATCCCCTACGAGCAGTACTTC. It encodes CASRGTSGGIPYEQYF.

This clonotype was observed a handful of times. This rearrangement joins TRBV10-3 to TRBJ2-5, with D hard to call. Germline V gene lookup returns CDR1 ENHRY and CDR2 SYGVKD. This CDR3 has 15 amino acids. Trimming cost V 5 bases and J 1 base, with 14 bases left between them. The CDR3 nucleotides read TGTGCCATCAGTTACTCTCCCGAGCTCCAAGAGACCCAGTACTTC. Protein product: CAISYSPELQETQYF.

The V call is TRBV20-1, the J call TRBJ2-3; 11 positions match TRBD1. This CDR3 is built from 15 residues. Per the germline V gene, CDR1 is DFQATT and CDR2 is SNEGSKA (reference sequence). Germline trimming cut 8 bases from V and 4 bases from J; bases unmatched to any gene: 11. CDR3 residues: CSITRWTGGPDTQYF. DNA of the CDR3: TGCAGTATAACCCGGTGGACAGGGGGCCCAGATACGCAGTATTTT.

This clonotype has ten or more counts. The CDR3: CASSPPGRTNEKLFF. In DNA, the CDR3 is TGTGCCAGCAGCCCTCCGGGACGCACTAATGAAAAACTGTTTTTT. The chain combines TRBV11-2 with TRBJ1-4; possibly TRBD1 for D (5 bases). V was shortened by 5 bases and J by 2 bases, with 12 bases between the two germline ends. The CDR3 extends over 15 amino acids. Per germline, CDR1 SGHAT and CDR2 FQNNGV.

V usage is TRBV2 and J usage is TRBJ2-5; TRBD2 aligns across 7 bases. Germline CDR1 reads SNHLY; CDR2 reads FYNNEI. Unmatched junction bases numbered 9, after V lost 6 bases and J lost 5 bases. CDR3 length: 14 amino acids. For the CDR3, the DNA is TGTGCCAGCAGGGAATTGGCGGGGGTCGAGACCCAGTACTTC. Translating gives CASRELAGVETQYF.

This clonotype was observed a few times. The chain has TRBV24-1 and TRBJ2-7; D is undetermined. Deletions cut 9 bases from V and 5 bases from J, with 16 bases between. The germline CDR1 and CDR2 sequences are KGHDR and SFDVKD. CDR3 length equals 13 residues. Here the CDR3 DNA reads TGTGCCACCGCCGATGGACCCCTCCACGAGCAGTACTTC. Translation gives CATADGPLHEQYF.

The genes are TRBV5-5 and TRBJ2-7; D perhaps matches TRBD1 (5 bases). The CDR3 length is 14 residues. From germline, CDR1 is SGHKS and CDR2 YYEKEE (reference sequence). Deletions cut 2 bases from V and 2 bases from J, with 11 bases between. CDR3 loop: CASSFRTPAYEQYF. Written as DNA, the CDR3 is TGTGCCAGCAGCTTCAGGACACCAGCCTACGAGCAGTACTTC.

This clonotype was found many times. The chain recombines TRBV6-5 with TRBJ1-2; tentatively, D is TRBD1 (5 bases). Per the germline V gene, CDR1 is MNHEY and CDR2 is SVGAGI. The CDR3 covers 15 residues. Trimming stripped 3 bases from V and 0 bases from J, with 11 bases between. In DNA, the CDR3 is TGTGCCAGCAGTTATGCGGGGCGGACTAACTATGGCTACACCTTC. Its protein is CASSYAGRTNYGYTF.